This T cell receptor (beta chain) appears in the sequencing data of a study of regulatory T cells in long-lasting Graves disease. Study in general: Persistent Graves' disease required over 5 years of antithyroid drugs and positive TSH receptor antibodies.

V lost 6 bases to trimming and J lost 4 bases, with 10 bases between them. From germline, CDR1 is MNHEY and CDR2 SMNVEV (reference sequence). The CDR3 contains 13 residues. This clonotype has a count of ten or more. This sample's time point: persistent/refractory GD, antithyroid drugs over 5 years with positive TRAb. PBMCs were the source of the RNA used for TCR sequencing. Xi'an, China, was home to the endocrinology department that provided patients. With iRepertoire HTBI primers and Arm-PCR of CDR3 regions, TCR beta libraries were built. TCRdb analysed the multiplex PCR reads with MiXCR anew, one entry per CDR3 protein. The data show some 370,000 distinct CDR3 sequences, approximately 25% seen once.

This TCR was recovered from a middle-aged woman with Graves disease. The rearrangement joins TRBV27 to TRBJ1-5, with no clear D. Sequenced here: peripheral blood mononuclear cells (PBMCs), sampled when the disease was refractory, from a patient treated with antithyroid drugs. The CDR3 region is CASSFNENQPQHF. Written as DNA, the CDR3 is TGTGCCAGCAGCTTTAACGAGAATCAGCCCCAGCATTTT.